A selection of T cell receptor beta chains follows, all from one sample in a study of identical twins. TCRdb re-called the 5' RACE reads through MiXCR, storing one row per CDR3 protein. The sample lists hundreds of thousands of distinct CDR3 sequences, over 5% occurring once. The sequenced material came from naive T cells sorted from blood. Receptor source: a man younger than 35 in good health. CDR3s include the opening cysteine and the closing phenylalanine or tryptophan. The D gene is left open where the match is weak. Clone sizes are given selectively: once, few, many, or a class where the clone is expanded.

>.|TRBJ1-2|many|TRBV5-5
CASSLVGQNNYGYTF
TGTGCCAGCAGCTTGGTCGGACAGAATAACTATGGCTACACCTTC
>TRBD2|TRBJ2-7|many|TRBV4-2
CASSQEAGLAGVFYEQYF
TGTGCCAGCAGCCAAGAAGCGGGACTAGCGGGAGTATTCTACGAGCAGTACTTC
>.|TRBJ2-7|.|TRBV6-1
CASSEPTGQYF
TGTGCCAGCAGTGAACCGACAGGACAGTACTTC
>TRBD2|TRBJ2-4|many|TRBV20-1
CSARDPAGGLAKNIQYF
TGCAGTGCTAGAGATCCGGCGGGAGGGCTAGCCAAAAACATTCAGTACTTC
>.|TRBJ2-1|.|TRBV5-1
CASSLSGDNNEQFF
TGCGCCAGCAGCTTGAGCGGGGACAACAATGAGCAGTTCTTC
>.|TRBJ2-2|many|TRBV7-2
CASSPGGSPGELFF
TGTGCCAGCAGCCCTGGAGGGAGTCCCGGGGAGCTGTTTTTT
>TRBD1|TRBJ2-5|many|TRBV6-1
CASRQTGGQETQYF
TGTGCCAGCAGACAGACAGGGGGCCAAGAGACCCAGTACTTC
>TRBD2|TRBJ2-7|few|TRBV6-4
CASSLHTGTSGNGGKYEQYF
TGTGCCAGCAGCCTTCATACCGGGACTAGCGGTAACGGAGGGAAATACGAGCAGTACTTC
>.|TRBJ2-1|many|TRBV19
CASSMLLGDEQFF
TGTGCCAGTAGTATGTTATTAGGTGACGAGCAGTTCTTC
>.|TRBJ1-1|many|TRBV9
CASSVVLSTEAFF
TGTGCCAGCAGCGTAGTACTATCTACTGAAGCTTTCTTT
>.|TRBJ2-1|few|TRBV18
CASSPRTVSGEQFF
TGTGCCAGCTCACCAAGGACCGTATCCGGTGAGCAGTTCTTC
>TRBD2|TRBJ2-3|many|TRBV4-1
CASSQDPGAGTDTQYF
TGCGCCAGCAGCCAAGACCCCGGAGCGGGGACAGATACGCAGTATTTT
>.|TRBJ1-5|few|TRBV12-3/TRBV12-4
CASSWWGGNQPQHF
TGTGCCAGCAGTTGGTGGGGGGGCAATCAGCCCCAGCATTTT
>.|TRBJ2-7|.|TRBV10-2
CASSLTPTYEQYF
TGCGCCAGCAGTTTAACACCAACCTACGAGCAGTACTTC
>TRBD1|TRBJ1-4|many|TRBV29-1
CSVSRTGREKLFF
TGCAGCGTTTCGCGGACAGGGCGGGAAAAACTGTTTTTT
>.|TRBJ2-3|many|TRBV24-1
CATSDLQAGPDTQYF
TGTGCCACCAGTGATTTGCAGGCGGGACCAGATACGCAGTATTTT
>.|TRBJ1-4|many|TRBV20-1
CSTLGANEKLFF
TGCAGTACTCTAGGGGCTAATGAAAAACTGTTTTTT
>.|TRBJ2-3|many|TRBV5-1
CASSLESTDTQYF
TGCGCCAGCAGCTTGGAAAGCACAGATACGCAGTATTTT
>.|TRBJ2-1|many|TRBV20-1
CSAVPSRGYNEQFF
TGCAGTGCTGTACCGAGTCGCGGATACAATGAGCAGTTCTTC
>.|TRBJ2-3|many|TRBV11-2
CASSLDFSTQYF
TGTGCCAGCAGCCTGGACTTCTCTACACAGTATTTT
>.|TRBJ2-4|few|TRBV5-1
CASSPQLGENIQYF
TGCGCCAGCAGCCCTCAACTAGGAGAGAACATTCAGTACTTC
>.|TRBJ1-5|.|TRBV7-9
CASSSMNQPQHF
TGTGCCAGCAGCTCGATGAATCAGCCCCAGCATTTT
>TRBD2|TRBJ2-5|.|TRBV20-1
CSVLGRLAGGYETQYF
TGCAGTGTCCTAGGCAGACTAGCGGGAGGTTATGAGACCCAGTACTTC